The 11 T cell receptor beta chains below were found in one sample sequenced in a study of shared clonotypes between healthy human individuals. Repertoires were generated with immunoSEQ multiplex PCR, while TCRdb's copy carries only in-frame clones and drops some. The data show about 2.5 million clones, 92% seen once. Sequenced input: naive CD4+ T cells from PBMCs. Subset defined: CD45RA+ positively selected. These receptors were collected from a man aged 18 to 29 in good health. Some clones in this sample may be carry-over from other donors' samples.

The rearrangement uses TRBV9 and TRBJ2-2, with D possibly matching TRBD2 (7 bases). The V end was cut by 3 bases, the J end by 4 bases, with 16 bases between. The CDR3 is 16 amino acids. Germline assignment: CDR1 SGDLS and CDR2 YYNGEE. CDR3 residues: CASSGRGRGPTGELFF. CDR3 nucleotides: TGTGCCAGCAGCGGCCGCGGGCGGGGGCCCACCGGGGAGCTGTTTTTT.

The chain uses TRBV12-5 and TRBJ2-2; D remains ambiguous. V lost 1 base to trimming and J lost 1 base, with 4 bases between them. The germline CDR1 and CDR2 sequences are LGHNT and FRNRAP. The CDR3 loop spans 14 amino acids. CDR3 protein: CASGLGRNTGELFF. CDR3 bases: TGTGCTAGTGGTTTGGGCAGGAACACCGGGGAGCTGTTTTTT.

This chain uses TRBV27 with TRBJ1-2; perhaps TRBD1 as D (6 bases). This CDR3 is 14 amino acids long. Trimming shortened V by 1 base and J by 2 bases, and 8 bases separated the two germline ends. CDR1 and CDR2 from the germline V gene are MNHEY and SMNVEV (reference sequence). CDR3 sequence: CASSLFQGNYGYTF. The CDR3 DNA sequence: TGTGCCAGCAGTTTATTCCAGGGGAACTATGGCTACACCTTC.

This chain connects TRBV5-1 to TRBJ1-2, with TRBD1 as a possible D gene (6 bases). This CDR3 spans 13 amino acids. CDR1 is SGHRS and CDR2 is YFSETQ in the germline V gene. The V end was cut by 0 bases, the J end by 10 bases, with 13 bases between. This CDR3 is CASSLVFRGVYTF. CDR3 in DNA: TGCGCCAGCAGCTTGGTGTTCAGGGGCGTCTACACCTTC.

CDR3 loop: CAISDLGGARYEQYF. DNA of the CDR3: TGTGCCATCAGTGACCTCGGGGGGGCCAGGTACGAGCAGTACTTC. The chain carries TRBV10-3 and TRBJ2-7; 8 bases line up with TRBD2. Germline CDR1 reads ENHRY; CDR2 reads SYGVKD. The CDR3 length is 15 residues. The junction had 8 bases not matched to a gene; V was cut back by 3 bases and J by 4 bases.

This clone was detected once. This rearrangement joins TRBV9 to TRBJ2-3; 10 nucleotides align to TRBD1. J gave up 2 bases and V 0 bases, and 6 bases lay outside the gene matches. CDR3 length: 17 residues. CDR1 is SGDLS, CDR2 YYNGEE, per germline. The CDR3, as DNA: TGTGCCAGCAGCGTAGGTACGGGACAGGGGTACACAGATACGCAGTATTTT. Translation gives CASSVGTGQGYTDTQYF.

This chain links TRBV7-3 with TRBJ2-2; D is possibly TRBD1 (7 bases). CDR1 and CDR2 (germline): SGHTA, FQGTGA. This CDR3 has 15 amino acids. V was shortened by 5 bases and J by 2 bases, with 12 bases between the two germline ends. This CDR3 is CASSQGGFNTGELFF. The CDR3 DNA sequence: TGTGCCAGCAGCCAGGGGGGTTTTAACACCGGGGAGCTGTTTTTT.

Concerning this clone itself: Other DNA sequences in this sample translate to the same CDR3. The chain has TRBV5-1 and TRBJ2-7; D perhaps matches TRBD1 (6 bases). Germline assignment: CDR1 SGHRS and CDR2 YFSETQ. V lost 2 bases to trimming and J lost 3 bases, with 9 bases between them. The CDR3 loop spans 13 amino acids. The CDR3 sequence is CASSLDRNYEQYF. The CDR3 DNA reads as TGCGCCAGCAGCTTAGACAGGAACTACGAGCAGTACTTC.

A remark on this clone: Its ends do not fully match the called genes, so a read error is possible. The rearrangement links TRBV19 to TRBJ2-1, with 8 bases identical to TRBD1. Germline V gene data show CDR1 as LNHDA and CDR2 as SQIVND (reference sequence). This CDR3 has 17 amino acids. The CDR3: CASSRARGRGLVNEQFF. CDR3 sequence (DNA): TGTGCCAGCAGTAGGGCCAGGGGGCGTGGACTGGTAAATGAGCAGTTCTTC. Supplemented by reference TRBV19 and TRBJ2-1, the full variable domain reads DGGITQSPKYLFRKEGQNVTLSCEQNLNHDAMYWYRQDPGQGLRLIYYSQIVNDFQKGDIAEGYSVSREKKESFPLTVTSAQKNPTAFYLCASSRARGRGLVNEQFFGPGTRLTVL.

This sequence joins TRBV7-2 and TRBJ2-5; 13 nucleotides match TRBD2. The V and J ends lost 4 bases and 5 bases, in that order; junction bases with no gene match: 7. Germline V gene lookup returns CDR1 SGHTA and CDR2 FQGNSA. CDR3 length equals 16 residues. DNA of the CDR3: TGTGCCAGCAGCTCAGGAACTAGCGGGAGGGTGGAGACCCAGTACTTC. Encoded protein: CASSSGTSGRVETQYF.

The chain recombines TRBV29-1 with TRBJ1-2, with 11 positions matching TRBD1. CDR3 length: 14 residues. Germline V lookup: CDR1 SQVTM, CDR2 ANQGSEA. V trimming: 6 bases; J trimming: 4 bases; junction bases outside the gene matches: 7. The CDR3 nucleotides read TGCAGCGTCGGCGGGGGGACAGGGGGCTATGGCTACACCTTC. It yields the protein CSVGGGTGGYGYTF. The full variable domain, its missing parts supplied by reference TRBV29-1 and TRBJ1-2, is SAVISQKPSRDICQRGTSLTIQCQVDSQVTMMFWYRQQPGQSLTLIATANQGSEATYESGFVIDKFPISRPNLTFSTLTVSNMSPEDSSIYLCSVGGGTGGYGYTFGSGTRLTVV.